The sequence of this T cell receptor (beta chain) was determined in a study of control samples from healthy donors and cancer patients. The table came from immunoSEQ multiplex PCR; TCRdb's copy has only in-frame clones and leaves some out. Counted here are just under 80,000 clones, around 90% occurring once; the ten biggest clones make up 1.9%. The CDR3 loop spans 18 amino acids. The germline V gene encodes CDR1 MNHEY and CDR2 SMNVEV (reference sequence). The V and J ends lost 1 base and 2 bases, in that order; junction bases with no gene match: 13. The genes are TRBV27 and TRBJ2-7; 8 bases map to TRBD2. The specimen was PBMCs. The sequence came from a woman aged 55 to 70 with head and neck cancer. This chain's CDR3 is CASSLWGSGTTKTYEQYF. The CDR3 DNA reads TGTGCCAGCAGTTTATGGGGTAGCGGGACGACAAAAACCTACGAGCAGTACTTC.